These T cell receptor beta chains were read from a single sample in a study of cytomegalovirus exposure and HLA in healthy donors. Sequencing was performed with immunoSEQ multiplex PCR; in TCRdb, only in-frame clones are kept and a portion is missing. The table includes tens of thousands of clones, 81% detected once. The sequenced material came from PBMCs. Receptors originate from a human donor in good health. CDR3s include the opening cysteine and the closing phenylalanine or tryptophan. The D gene is left open where the match is weak. Some rows have no size entry. The others give once, few or many, or a class for an expanded clone.

>.|TRBJ2-5|.|TRBV7-2
CASSLRVVQGGETQYF
TGTGCCAGCAGCTTAAGGGTTGTGCAGGGTGGGGAGACCCAGTACTTC
>.|TRBJ2-3|.|TRBV19
CATIGQNTDTQYF
TGTGCCACCATAGGACAGAACACAGATACGCAGTATTTT
>.|TRBJ2-3|TRBD2|TRBV5-4
CASSFPGGLSTDTQYF
TGTGCCAGCAGCTTTCCGGGGGGGCTAAGCACAGATACGCAGTATTTT
>.|TRBJ2-7|.|TRBV27
CASSSIPAYEQYF
TGTGCCAGCTCATCCATCCCAGCCTACGAGCAGTACTTC
>few|TRBJ2-7|TRBD1|TRBV10-1
CASSPGTGAYEQYF
TGCGCCAGCAGTCCCGGGACAGGGGCCTACGAGCAGTACTTC
>.|TRBJ2-2|.|TRBV9
CASSVNSGTSGELFF
TGTGCCAGCAGCGTAAATTCTGGCACCTCCGGGGAGCTGTTTTTT
>.|TRBJ1-1|TRBD1|TRBV9
CASSAGTGGLNTEAFF
TGTGCCAGCAGCGCCGGGACAGGGGGTTTGAACACTGAAGCTTTCTTT
>.|TRBJ2-1|.|TRBV5-1
CASTSTPYSPVDEQFF
TGCGCCAGCACCTCCACCCCCTACAGCCCCGTCGATGAGCAGTTCTTC
>once|TRBJ2-5|.|TRBV29-1
CSVKGGSGETQYF
TGCAGCGTGAAAGGGGGTTCGGGAGAGACCCAGTACTTC
>.|TRBJ1-6|.|TRBV7-2
CASSLPGAGNSPLHF
TGTGCCAGCAGCTTACCGGGAGCAGGGAATTCACCCCTCCACTTT
>.|TRBJ2-7|TRBD2|TRBV7-9
CASSGLAGGIYEQYF
TGTGCCAGCAGCGGACTAGCGGGGGGAATCTACGAGCAGTACTTC
>.|TRBJ1-1|.|TRBV19
CASFSPGPRTEAFF
TGTGCCAGTTTTAGTCCGGGTCCGAGGACTGAAGCTTTCTTT
>.|TRBJ2-1|TRBD2|TRBV10-3
CAIRDQLTSGRNEQFF
TGTGCCATCAGGGACCAACTCACTAGCGGCCGTAATGAGCAGTTCTTC
>.|TRBJ2-3|TRBD2|TRBV27
CASSTPHATSGGTDTQYF
TGTGCCAGCAGTACCCCTCACGCGACTAGCGGGGGGACAGATACGCAGTATTTT
>once|TRBJ1-3|.|TRBV30
CAWVGARNTIYF
TGTGCCTGGGTCGGTGCGAGAAACACCATATATTTT
>.|TRBJ1-3|.|TRBV5-1
CASSLESGGNTIYF
TGCGCCAGCAGCTTGGAGTCCGGTGGAAACACCATATATTTT
>.|TRBJ1-2|.|TRBV6-4
CASSDSGGYGYTF
TGTGCCAGCAGTGACTCAGGGGGTTATGGCTACACCTTC
>.|TRBJ1-6|.|TRBV6-5
CASSSPTGSNSPLHF
TGTGCCAGCAGTTCTCCGACTGGATCTAATTCACCCCTCCACTTT
>once|TRBJ2-1|TRBD2|TRBV19
CASMPGTRLYNEQFF
TGTGCCAGTATGCCCGGGACTAGACTTTACAATGAGCAGTTCTTC
>.|TRBJ1-5|.|TRBV30
CAWSVGHRGNQPQHF
TGTGCCTGGAGTGTAGGGCACAGGGGCAATCAGCCCCAGCATTTT
>.|TRBJ1-2|TRBD1|TRBV7-9
CASSLNRGFYGYTF
TGTGCCAGCAGCTTAAACAGGGGATTCTATGGCTACACCTTC
>.|TRBJ1-1|.|TRBV7-6
CASSLGTGRNTEAFF
TGTGCCAGCAGCTTAGGGACGGGGAGGAACACTGAAGCTTTCTTT
>.|TRBJ2-5|TRBD1|TRBV5-4
CASSPQTGGLETQYF
TGTGCCAGCAGCCCTCAGACAGGGGGTCTAGAGACCCAGTACTTC
>once|TRBJ1-2|TRBD1|TRBV10-3
CAISGQDRVDGYTF
TGTGCCATCAGTGGACAGGACAGGGTAGATGGCTACACCTTC
>.|TRBJ2-7|TRBD1|TRBV5-1
CASSPYRGSYEQYF
TGCGCCAGCAGCCCCTACAGGGGTTCCTACGAGCAGTACTTC
>.|TRBJ2-7|.|TRBV29-1
CSVIGGAPEGEQYF
TGCAGCGTAATAGGTGGAGCACCTGAAGGCGAGCAGTACTTC
>.|TRBJ2-2|.|TRBV5-1
CASSLVRNTGELFF
TGCGCCAGCAGCTTGGTTAGAAACACCGGGGAGCTGTTTTTT
>once|TRBJ1-1|.|TRBV29-1
CSAGQLNTEAFF
TGCAGCGCTGGACAGTTGAACACTGAAGCTTTCTTT
>few|TRBJ1-1|.|TRBV5-1
CASNPTAVGLNTEAFF
TGCGCCAGCAACCCCACCGCGGTGGGGCTGAACACTGAAGCTTTCTTT
>.|TRBJ2-2|.|TRBV6-1
CASDSTGTNTGELFF
TGTGCCAGCGATAGCACCGGGACTAACACCGGGGAGCTGTTTTTT
>.|TRBJ1-1|.|TRBV5-5
CASSSGGADTEAFF
TGTGCCAGCAGCTCCGGGGGGGCGGACACTGAAGCTTTCTTT
>.|TRBJ1-1|.|TRBV2
CASIETGPGTEAFF
TGTGCCAGCATCGAAACAGGGCCAGGCACTGAAGCTTTCTTT
>.|TRBJ1-1|.|TRBV11-2
CASSPVSGDTEAFF
TGTGCCAGCAGCCCGGTCTCAGGGGACACTGAAGCTTTCTTT
>.|TRBJ1-1|.|TRBV6-1
CASSEGANTEAFF
TGTGCCAGCAGTGAGGGGGCGAACACTGAAGCTTTCTTT
>.|TRBJ2-6|.|TRBV7-3
CASSPLFRGSGANVLTF
TGTGCCAGCAGCCCCCTATTTAGGGGATCAGGGGCCAACGTCCTGACTTTC
>once|TRBJ1-1|.|TRBV6-5
CASRTPGHLNTEAFF
TGTGCCAGCAGGACCCCGGGACACCTGAACACTGAAGCTTTCTTT
>.|TRBJ2-6|TRBD1|TRBV29-1
CSVTGGPSGANVLTF
TGCAGCGTCACAGGGGGCCCCTCTGGGGCCAACGTCCTGACTTTC
>.|TRBJ1-1|.|TRBV7-6
CASSLGGGTEAFF
TGTGCCAGCAGCTTAGGGGGGGGGACAGAAGCTTTCTTT
>once|TRBJ2-7|TRBD2|TRBV6-6
CASREGSSYEQYF
TGTGCCAGCCGGGAGGGGAGCTCCTACGAGCAGTACTTC
>.|TRBJ1-5|TRBD1|TRBV4-1
CASSPGSQGAQPQHF
TGCGCCAGCAGCCCGGGGTCACAGGGGGCCCAGCCCCAGCATTTT
>.|TRBJ2-1|.|TRBV19
CASSNRDLNNEQFF
TGTGCCAGTAGCAACAGGGATCTGAACAATGAGCAGTTCTTC
>.|TRBJ2-1|TRBD2|TRBV5-1
CASKSSGGARYNEQFF
TGCGCCAGCAAAAGTAGCGGGGGGGCAAGATACAATGAGCAGTTCTTC
>.|TRBJ1-2|.|TRBV5-1
CASRYSTEWGFYGYTF
TGCGCCAGCAGATATTCGACGGAATGGGGCTTCTATGGCTACACCTTC
>.|TRBJ2-4|.|TRBV5-1
CASSLITGLAKNIQYF
TGCGCCAGCAGCTTGATCACAGGCTTAGCCAAAAACATTCAGTACTTC
>few|TRBJ2-2|TRBD1|TRBV18
CASSPTGQGFTGELFF
TGTGCCAGCTCACCGACGGGACAGGGGTTCACCGGGGAGCTGTTTTTT
>.|TRBJ2-2|.|TRBV4-3
CASSLLLGGDTGELFF
TGCGCCAGCAGCCTCCTCCTCGGCGGGGACACCGGGGAGCTGTTTTTT